This T cell receptor beta chain was captured in a study of PD-1 blockade in classical Hodgkin lymphoma (TCRdb year 2020). About the full investigation: Nivolumab dosing was 3 mg/kg intravenously every 2 weeks, continuing until either disease progression or unacceptable toxicity. The study used CyTOF and TCR beta sequencing to define a peripheral blood immune signature of response to PD-1 blockade in classical Hodgkin lymphoma. What the research found in general, with its limitations: Lower diversity was seen in patients whose nivolumab began less than 1 year after ASCT, and these patients were left out of later analyses so that immune reconstitution would not confound the results. CD4+ but not CD8+ TCR diversity rose significantly by C4D1 (p=0.0027 vs p=0.16), most apparent in complete responders (p=0.02). Newly diagnosed patients were reported to have lower baseline TCR diversity than healthy donors, and relapsed/refractory patients were reported to have lower baseline TCR diversity still. Among trial patients, those achieving complete response had baseline diversity similar to that of newly diagnosed patients, while diversity was significantly lower in partial responders and progressors. Only a single clinical trial cohort was studied, and what caused the repertoire differences, possibly disease activity or prior therapy, remained undefined.

The time point label corresponds to: cycle 1 day 1 (C1D1), immediately before nivolumab initiation. Every trial patient had relapsed following autologous stem cell transplantation, and prior brentuximab vedotin exposure was what differed among cohorts A, B and C. The trial cohort was composed of about 53 patients with relapsed/refractory classical Hodgkin lymphoma, for whom complete response, partial response or progressive disease was recorded as best overall response. Trial patients were treated with single-agent nivolumab in the multi-cohort phase II CheckMate 205 trial. An independent review committee assessed best overall response by applying the 2007 International Working Group response criteria. PBMCs from the trial were collected at three points: immediately before nivolumab initiation (C1D1), and during therapy at cycle 2 day 1 and cycle 4 day 1. Peripheral blood was collected in 8 mL Vacutainer Cell Preparation Tubes, from which PBMCs were isolated by centrifugation and then cryopreserved.

V is trimmed back by 0 bases and J by 8 bases, and the junction contains 12 bases that no gene match accounts for. CDR1 is given as LGHNA and CDR2 as YNFKEQ, both from the germline V gene. From the cysteine through the phenylalanine, the CDR3 covers 16 amino acids. Of all the DNA, just the CDR3 is kept, 48 bases in frame from base 1. The Qiagen DNeasy kit was used to extract genomic DNA both from unsorted PBMCs and from the negatively selected CD4+ and CD8+ fractions. Using primers that anneal to V and J segments, immunoSEQ multiplex PCR amplified the TCR beta CDR3 regions. A synthetic immune receptor repertoire was used to minimize amplification bias, and any residual bias was removed computationally once sequencing was done. Processing in the source paper ran as follows. Repertoire diversity was quantified as the Shannon entropy index using custom Python scripts. Unsorted, CD4+ and CD8+ repertoires were analyzed separately, except in combined analyses where CD4+ and CD8+ sequences were merged in silico. A clone counted as expanded when the clone's frequency after treatment rose at least 2-fold relative to C1D1, and clones undetected at baseline were given a pseudocount of 0.5. Singleton clones were defined as clones with 0 or 1 copy at C1D1, and non-singleton clones were defined as clones with 2 or more copies. Clones expanded in unsorted samples were annotated as CD4+, CD8+ or unknown by matching protein sequences in sorted samples from the same patient. Wilcoxon tests on paired samples were used to test changes in diversity from C1D1 to C4D1. In its TCRdb copy, this immuneACCESS table keeps in-frame sequences only and misses some clones. Where compared with another copy, unresolved V genes explain less than half of these, and the others have no known cause. The DNA gave D and trimming, while V, J and clone size come from that table. This sample holds about 40,000 clones; more than 70% were observed only once. The ten largest clones represent 13% of the sample.

This clone was counted between two and nine times. The antigen it binds to is not known. Per-base qualities were not stored, and no clone one base away is much larger. This chain is built from TRBV4-2 and TRBJ1-2; 7 bases in the junction line up with TRBD1. This clonotype was sampled from a human donor with classical Hodgkin lymphoma. The material was peripheral blood mononuclear cells (PBMCs), obtained at baseline. The encoded CDR3 is CASSQEPLQTGSGYTF. The DNA sequence is as follows: TGTGCCAGCAGCCAAGAACCCCTTCAGACAGGGAGCGGCTACACCTTC.